This T cell receptor (beta chain) was captured by sequencing in a study of blood T cell repertoires in COVID-19. Recruits, aged about 18 to 95 years, lived in 24 US areas. Exposed enrollees encountered a COVID-19 case at some point within 2 weeks before study entry. Here immunoSEQ multiplex PCR was the method, and the copy in TCRdb shows in-frame clones only, minus some. The sample holds more than 200,000 clones; approximately 88% are singletons and the top ten take 3.7%. With 6 bases clipped from V and 2 bases from J, the junction kept 3 bases outside the gene matches. The CDR3 extends over 13 amino acids.

The receptor comes from a woman in her 30s who had been exposed to COVID-19. The V and J genes are TRBV12-3 or TRBV12-4 and TRBJ2-5; 7 bases match TRBD1. Material: PBMCs or T cells enriched from blood (not recorded which). The DNA for the CDR3 is TGTGCCAGCAGCTCGGGACAGCAAGAGACCCAGTACTTC. This translates into CASSSGQQETQYF.